The T cell receptor (beta chain) described here comes from a study of blood T cell repertoires in COVID-19. Across the study: The samples span acute and convalescent COVID-19 from the United States, Italy and Spain.

Patients in Seattle were enrolled during active infection, then followed longitudinally. Under the authors' procedure: Estimation of nucleated cell counts was performed using reference gene primer amplification. Method: immunoSEQ multiplex PCR; TCRdb's copy keeps in-frame clones and lacks some. Clonal size and the V and J genes are those of that table, whereas D and trimming came from the DNA. The sample includes a few hundred thousand clones, around 86% of them seen just once. Germline V CDR1 and CDR2: KGHDR, SFDVKD. The junction had 12 bases not matched to a gene; V was cut back by 2 bases and J by 3 bases. The CDR3 covers 18 residues.

Source material: peripheral blood. This chain connects TRBV24-1 to TRBJ2-7, with 10 bases matching TRBD2. This sequence originates from a woman aged 70-85 years with COVID-19, enrolled during active disease. For the CDR3, the DNA is TGTGCCACCAGTGATTCCTCAATAGCGGGAGGTACTTACTACGAGCAGTACTTC. Its protein product is CATSDSSIAGGTYYEQYF.